This T cell receptor beta chain was identified in a study of shared clonotypes between healthy human individuals. For the study at large: Plates per donor: three CD4 naive, three CD4 memory, two CD8 naive, one CD8 memory.

Researchers ran the assay at a deep level. Each sorted subset replicate got 200 ng genomic DNA, tens of thousands of genomes. Method: immunoSEQ multiplex PCR; TCRdb's copy keeps in-frame clones and lacks some. Of 560,000 or so clones listed, 95% to 97% are singletons. Naive CD8 cells comprised CD45RO-negative, CCR7-positively selected cells, excluding terminally differentiated effector memory CD45RA+ cells. Study donors comprised healthy, HIV-negative adults devoid of recent acute infection or vaccination. The sequence derives from a woman aged 25-40 years in good health. The sequencing input was naive CD8+ T cells sorted from blood.

This CDR3 is CASGTGFKDSYNEQFF. The CDR3 DNA sequence: TGTGCCTCCGGGACAGGGTTTAAGGATTCCTACAATGAGCAGTTCTTC. This chain uses TRBV5-6 with TRBJ2-1, with 9 bases that match TRBD1. There are 16 residues in the CDR3. V was clipped by 10 bases and J by 1 base; unmatched bases: 12. Germline CDR1 is SGHDT and CDR2 is YYEEEE. Looking up the rest from reference TRBV5-6 and TRBJ2-1 gives the full variable domain: DAGVTQSPTHLIKTRGQQVTLRCSPKSGHDTVSWYQQALGQGPQFIFQYYEEEERQRGNFPDRFSGHQFPNYSSELNVNALLLGDSALYLCASGTGFKDSYNEQFFGPGTRLTVL.